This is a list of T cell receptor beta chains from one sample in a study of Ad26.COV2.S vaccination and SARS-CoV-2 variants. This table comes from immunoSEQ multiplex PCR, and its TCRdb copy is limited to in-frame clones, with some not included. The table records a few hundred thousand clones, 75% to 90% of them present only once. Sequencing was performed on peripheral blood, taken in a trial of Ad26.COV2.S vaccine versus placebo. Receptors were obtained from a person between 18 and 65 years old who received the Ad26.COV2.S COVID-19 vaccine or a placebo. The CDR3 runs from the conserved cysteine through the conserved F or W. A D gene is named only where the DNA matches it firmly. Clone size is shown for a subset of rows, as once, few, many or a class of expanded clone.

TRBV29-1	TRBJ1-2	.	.	CSVDGGARGYTF	TGCAGCGTTGATGGGGGGGCGCGGGGCTACACCTTC
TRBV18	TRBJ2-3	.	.	CASSPTDTQYF	TGTGCCAGCTCACCCACAGATACGCAGTATTTT
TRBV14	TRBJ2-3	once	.	CASSQDTTRWTSPGDTQYF	TGTGCCAGCAGCCAAGATACCACTCGGTGGACATCTCCCGGAGATACGCAGTATTTT
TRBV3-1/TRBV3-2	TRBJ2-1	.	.	CASSLGYNEQFF	TGTGCCAGCAGCTTGGGATACAATGAGCAGTTCTTC
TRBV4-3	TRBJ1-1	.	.	CASSQDRDGGDTEAFF	TGCGCCAGCAGCCAAGATAGGGACGGAGGGGACACTGAAGCTTTCTTT
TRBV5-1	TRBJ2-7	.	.	CASSLAGKRLSYEQYF	TGCGCCAGCAGCTTGGCCGGGAAGAGGCTCTCCTACGAGCAGTACTTC
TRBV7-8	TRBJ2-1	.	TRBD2	CASSPGLASQFF	TGTGCCAGCAGCCCCGGACTAGCGAGCCAGTTCTTC
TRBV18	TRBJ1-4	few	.	CASSPRGGTNEKLFF	TGTGCCAGCTCACCACGAGGAGGGACTAATGAAAAACTGTTTTTT
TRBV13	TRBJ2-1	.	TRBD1	CASSLAPGGNEQFF	TGTGCCAGCAGCTTAGCTCCAGGGGGCAATGAGCAGTTCTTC
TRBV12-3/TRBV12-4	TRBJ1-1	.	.	CASSLGGPGKAFF	TGTGCCAGCAGTTTGGGTGGGCCAGGGAAAGCTTTCTTT
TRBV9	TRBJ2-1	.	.	CASSVVLNNEQFF	TGTGCCAGCAGCGTAGTCCTAAACAATGAGCAGTTCTTC
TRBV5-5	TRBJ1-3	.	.	CASSLGGNTIYF	TGTGCCAGCAGCTTGGGGGGAAACACCATATATTTT
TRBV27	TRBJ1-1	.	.	CASSLFQGFNTEAFF	TGTGCCAGCAGTTTATTTCAGGGTTTCAACACTGAAGCTTTCTTT
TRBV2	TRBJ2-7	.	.	CASSGGMISYEQYF	TGTGCCAGCAGTGGAGGGATGATTTCCTACGAGCAGTACTTC
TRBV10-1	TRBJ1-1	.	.	CANLPVGDTEAFF	TGCGCCAACTTACCCGTGGGAGACACTGAAGCTTTCTTT
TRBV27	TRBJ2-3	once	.	CASSPSRITDTQYF	TGTGCCAGCAGTCCCTCACGAATCACAGATACGCAGTATTTT
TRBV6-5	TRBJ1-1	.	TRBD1	CASTLRQGRTEAFF	TGTGCCAGCACCCTCAGACAGGGTCGGACTGAAGCTTTCTTT
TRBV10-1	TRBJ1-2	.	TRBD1	CASRRRGRFNYGYTF	TGCGCCAGCAGGAGGAGGGGGCGATTTAACTATGGCTACACCTTC
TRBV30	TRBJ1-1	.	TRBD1	CAWSRQGRPPMNTEAFF	TGTGCCTGGAGTAGACAGGGTAGGCCCCCCATGAACACTGAAGCTTTCTTT
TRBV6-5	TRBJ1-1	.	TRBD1	CASSYSSGTAEAFF	TGTGCCAGCAGTTACTCGAGTGGGACAGCCGAAGCTTTCTTT
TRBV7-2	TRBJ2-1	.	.	CAELIPDEQFF	TGTGCTGAACTTATTCCCGATGAGCAGTTCTTC
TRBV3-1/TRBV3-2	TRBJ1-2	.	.	CASPGTAWGGYTF	TGTGCCAGCCCTGGGACGGCGTGGGGGGGCTACACCTTC
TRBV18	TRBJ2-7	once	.	CASSPHRGHFSYEQYF	TGTGCCAGCTCACCACATCGAGGGCACTTCTCCTACGAGCAGTACTTC
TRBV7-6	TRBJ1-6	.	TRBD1	CASSLADRANSPLHF	TGTGCCAGCAGCTTGGCAGACAGGGCGAATTCACCCCTCCACTTT
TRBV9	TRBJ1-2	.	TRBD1	CASRAGGNSGYTF	TGTGCCAGCAGGGCAGGGGGCAATAGTGGCTACACCTTC
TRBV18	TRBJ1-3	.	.	CASSPPGSGNTIYF	TGTGCCAGCTCACCACCGGGCTCTGGAAACACCATATATTTT
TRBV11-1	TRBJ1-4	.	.	CASSQDFREKLFF	TGTGCCAGCAGCCAGGACTTTCGCGAAAAACTGTTTTTT
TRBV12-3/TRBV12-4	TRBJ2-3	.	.	CASSFLRADTQYF	TGTGCCAGCAGTTTTCTCCGGGCAGATACGCAGTATTTT
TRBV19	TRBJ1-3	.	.	CASSSIGERNTIYF	TGTGCCAGTAGTTCAATTGGGGAGAGAAACACCATATATTTT
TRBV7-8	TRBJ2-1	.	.	CASSLGPKGGSYNEQFF	TGTGCCAGCAGCTTGGGTCCTAAGGGGGGCTCCTACAATGAGCAGTTCTTC
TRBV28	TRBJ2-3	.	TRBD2	CASGLAGATITDTQYF	TGTGCCAGCGGATTAGCGGGGGCCACTATCACAGATACGCAGTATTTT